This TCR beta chain was profiled in a study of blood T cell repertoires in COVID-19. A few counts support this clone. Germline V lookup: CDR1 GTSNPN, CDR2 SVGIG (reference sequence). The CDR3 runs 14 residues. V was shortened by 3 bases and J by 4 bases, with 13 bases between the two germline ends. Only in-frame clones appear in the TCRdb table, and some are missing; sequencing was by immunoSEQ multiplex PCR. The repertoire holds more than 250,000 clones, nearly 90% seen once, with approximately 5.2% in the top ten. This receptor was obtained from a woman between 25 and 40 years old who had recovered from COVID-19. The specimen was PBMCs or T cells enriched from blood (not recorded which). The V call is TRBV30, the J call TRBJ1-5; D unclear. CDR3 DNA sequence: TGTGCCTGGAGCCTAAGAAGCAAGAATCAGCCCCAGCATTTT. Its translation is CAWSLRSKNQPQHF. The full variable domain, completed using reference TRBV30 and TRBJ1-5, is SQTIHQWPATLVQPVGSPLSLECTVEGTSNPNLYWYRQAAGRGLQLLFYSVGIGQISSEVPQNLSASRPQDRQFILSSKKLLLSDSGFYLCAWSLRSKNQPQHFGDGTRLSIL.